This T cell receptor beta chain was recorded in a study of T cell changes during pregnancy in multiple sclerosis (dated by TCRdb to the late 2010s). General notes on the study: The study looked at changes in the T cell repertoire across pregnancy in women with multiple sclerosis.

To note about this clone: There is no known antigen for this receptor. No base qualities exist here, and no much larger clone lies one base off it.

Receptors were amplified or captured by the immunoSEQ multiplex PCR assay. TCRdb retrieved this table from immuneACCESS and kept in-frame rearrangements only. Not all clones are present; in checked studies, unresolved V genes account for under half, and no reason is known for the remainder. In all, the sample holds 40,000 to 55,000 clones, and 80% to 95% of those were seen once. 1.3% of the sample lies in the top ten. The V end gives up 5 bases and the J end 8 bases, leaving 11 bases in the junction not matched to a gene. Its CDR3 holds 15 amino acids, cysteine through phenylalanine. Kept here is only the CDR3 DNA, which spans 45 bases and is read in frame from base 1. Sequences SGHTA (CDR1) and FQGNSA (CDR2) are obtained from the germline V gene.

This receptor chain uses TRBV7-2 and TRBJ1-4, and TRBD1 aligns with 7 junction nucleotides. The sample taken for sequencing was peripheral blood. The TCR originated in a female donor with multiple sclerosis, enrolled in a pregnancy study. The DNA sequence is TGTGCCAGCAGCCCCCCGGGCTCAGGGGGGGAAAAACTGTTTTTT. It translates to CASSPPGSGGEKLFF. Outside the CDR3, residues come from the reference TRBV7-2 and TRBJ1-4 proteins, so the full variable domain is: GAGVSQSPSNKVTEKGKDVELRCDPISGHTALYWYRQSLGQGLEFLIYFQGNSAPDKSGLPSDRFSAERTGGSVSTLTIQRTQQEDSAVYLCASSPPGSGGEKLFFGSGTQLSVL.